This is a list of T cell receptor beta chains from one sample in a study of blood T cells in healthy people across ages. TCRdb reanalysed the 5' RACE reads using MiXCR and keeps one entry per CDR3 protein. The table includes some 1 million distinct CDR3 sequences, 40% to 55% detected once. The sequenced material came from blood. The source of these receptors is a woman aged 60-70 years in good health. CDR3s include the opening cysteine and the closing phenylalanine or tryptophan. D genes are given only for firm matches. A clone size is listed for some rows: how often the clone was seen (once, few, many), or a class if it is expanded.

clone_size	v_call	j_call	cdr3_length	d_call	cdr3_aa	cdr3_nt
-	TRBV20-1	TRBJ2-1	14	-	CSVGGTATYNEQFF	TGCAGTGTGGGCGGGACGGCCACCTACAATGAGCAGTTCTTC
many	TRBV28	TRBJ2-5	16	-	CASSSRQVDGRETQYF	TGTGCCAGCAGTTCCCGACAGGTGGATGGGAGAGAGACCCAGTACTTC
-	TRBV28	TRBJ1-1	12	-	CASHLTGTEAFF	TGTGCCAGCCACCTCACAGGCACTGAAGCTTTCTTT
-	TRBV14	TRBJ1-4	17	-	CASSQDTLGRGNEKLFF	TGTGCCAGCAGCCAAGATACCCTAGGAAGGGGAAATGAAAAACTGTTTTTT
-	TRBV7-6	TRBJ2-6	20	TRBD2	CASSSRTSGSYPRGANVLTF	TGTGCCAGCAGCTCCCGGACTAGCGGGAGTTACCCGAGAGGGGCCAACGTCCTGACTTTC
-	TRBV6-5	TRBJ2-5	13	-	CASSYEADNEQYF	TGTGCCAGCAGTTACGAGGCAGACAATGAGCAGTACTTC
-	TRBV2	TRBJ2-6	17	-	CASSDWLDSSGANVLTF	TGTGCCAGCAGTGATTGGTTGGACTCATCTGGGGCCAACGTCCTGACTTTC
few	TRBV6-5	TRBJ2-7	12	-	CATRDWGYEQYF	TGTGCCACCCGGGACTGGGGCTACGAGCAGTACTTC
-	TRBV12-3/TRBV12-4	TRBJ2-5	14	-	CASSRTGTTGTQYF	TGTGCCAGCAGTAGAACCGGGACAACTGGGACCCAGTACTTC
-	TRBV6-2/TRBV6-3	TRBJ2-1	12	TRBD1	CASSYYRGEQFF	TGTGCCAGCAGTTACTACAGGGGTGAGCAGTTCTTC
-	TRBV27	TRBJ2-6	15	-	CASRGHNSGANVLTF	TGTGCCAGCAGGGGACATAACTCTGGGGCCAACGTCCTGACTTTC
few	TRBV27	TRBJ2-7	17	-	CASSLSSGSGVRYEQYF	TGTGCCAGCAGTTTATCGAGTGGGTCCGGGGTCCGGTACGAGCAGTACTTC
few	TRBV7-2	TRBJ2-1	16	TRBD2	CASGDRTSGLNNEQFF	TGTGCCAGCGGCGATAGGACTAGCGGTCTGAACAATGAGCAGTTCTTC
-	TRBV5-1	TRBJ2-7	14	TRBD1	CASSLGQGQREQYF	TGCGCCAGCAGCTTAGGACAGGGGCAGCGAGAGCAGTACTTC
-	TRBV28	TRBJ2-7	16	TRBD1	CASFSLRDRVSYEQYF	TGTGCCAGCTTCTCCCTCCGGGACAGAGTCTCCTACGAGCAGTACTTC
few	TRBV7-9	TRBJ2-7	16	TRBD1	CASSPTLTGSGYEQYF	TGTGCCAGCAGCCCCACTCTGACAGGGAGCGGCTACGAGCAGTACTTC
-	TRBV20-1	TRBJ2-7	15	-	CSARDSHGGAYEQYF	TGCAGTGCTAGAGACTCCCACGGTGGGGCCTACGAGCAGTACTTC
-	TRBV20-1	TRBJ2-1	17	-	CSARDSLSRSAYNEQFF	TGCAGTGCTAGAGATTCCCTCAGCCGCTCTGCCTACAATGAGCAGTTCTTC
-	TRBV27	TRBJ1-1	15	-	CASSPTGRQNTEAFF	TGTGCCAGCAGCCCCACGGGACGACAGAACACTGAAGCTTTCTTT
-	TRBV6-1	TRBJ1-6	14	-	CASRRDLINSPLHF	TGTGCCAGCAGACGGGACCTGATTAATTCACCCCTCCACTTT
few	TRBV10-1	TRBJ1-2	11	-	CASSGETGYTF	TGCGCCAGCAGTGGTGAGACGGGCTACACCTTC
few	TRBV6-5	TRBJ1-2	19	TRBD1	CASSSTSGTGLPRGYGYTF	TGTGCCAGCAGTTCCACGAGCGGGACAGGGCTCCCACGAGGCTATGGCTACACCTTC
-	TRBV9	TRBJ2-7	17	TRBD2	CASSVTGGGSGSYEQYF	TGTGCCAGCAGCGTAACGGGAGGGGGGAGCGGGAGCTACGAGCAGTACTTC